This TCR beta chain was sequenced for a study of cytomegalovirus exposure and HLA in healthy donors. Findings of the study overall: With DRB1 most and HLA-C fewest, TCR association rates differed between HLA loci in a later analysis. Reportedly, cytomegalovirus status was diagnosed with high sensitivity and specificity. For TCR beta chains, V- and J-gene trimming was later linked to a missense DCLRE1C variant. In all likelihood, a cluster of highly shared sequence variants was a sequencing artifact.

The CDR3 totals 11 residues. Germline-derived CDR1 and CDR2 are DFQATT and SNEGSKA (reference sequence). V gave up 3 bases and J gave up 4 bases, with 6 bases separating them. To note about this clone: Its antigen is unknown. Other nucleotide sequences in the sample specify the same CDR3.

The primer mix had 60 Vbeta and 13 Jbeta primers. Here immunoSEQ multiplex PCR was the method, and the copy in TCRdb shows in-frame clones only, minus some. The sample holds 90,000 to 110,000 clones, approximately 70% seen once. The source is a man aged 35 to 55 in good health and CMV-seronegative. This chain links TRBV20-1 with TRBJ1-2; no reliable D call. What was sequenced was PBMCs. The CDR3 loop is CSASGSYGYTF. The CDR3 nucleotides are TGCAGTGCTAGCGGTTCCTATGGCTACACCTTC.